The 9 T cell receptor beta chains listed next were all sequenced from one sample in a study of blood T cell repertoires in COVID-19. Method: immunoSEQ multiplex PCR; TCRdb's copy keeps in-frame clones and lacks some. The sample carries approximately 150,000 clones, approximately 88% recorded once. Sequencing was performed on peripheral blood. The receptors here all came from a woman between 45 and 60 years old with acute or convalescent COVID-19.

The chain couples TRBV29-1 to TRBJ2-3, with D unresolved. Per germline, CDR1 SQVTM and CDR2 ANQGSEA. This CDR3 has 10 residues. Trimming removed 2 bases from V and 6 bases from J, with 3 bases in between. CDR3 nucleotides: TGCAGCGTTGAATCTGATACGCAGTATTTT. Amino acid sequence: CSVESDTQYF.

The CDR3 reads CASSLGDSGLSGTQYF. CDR3 bases: TGCGCCAGCAGCTTGGGGGACAGCGGGCTATCAGGGACCCAGTACTTC. The chain joins TRBV5-1 to TRBJ2-5; tentatively, D is TRBD1 (7 bases). Germline CDR1 is SGHRS and CDR2 is YFSETQ. The V end lost 0 bases, the J end lost 7 bases, and 19 bases lay between the germline ends. The CDR3 has 16 amino acids.

The CDR3 is CTSSQDVFSIAESTDTQYF. The CDR3 DNA sequence: TGCACCAGCAGCCAAGATGTCTTTTCAATCGCGGAGAGCACAGATACGCAGTATTTT. The chain combines TRBV1 with TRBJ2-3; the table's D call TRBD2 went unverified against the DNA. TRBV1 is shown as a pseudogene. The CDR3 covers 19 residues.

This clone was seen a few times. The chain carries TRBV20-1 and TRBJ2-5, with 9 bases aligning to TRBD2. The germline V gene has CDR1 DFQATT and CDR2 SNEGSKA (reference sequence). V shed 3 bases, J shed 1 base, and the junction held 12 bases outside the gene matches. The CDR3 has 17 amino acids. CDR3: CSASRFAGGPVQETQYF. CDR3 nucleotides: TGCAGTGCTAGTCGATTCGCGGGAGGGCCCGTCCAAGAGACCCAGTACTTC.

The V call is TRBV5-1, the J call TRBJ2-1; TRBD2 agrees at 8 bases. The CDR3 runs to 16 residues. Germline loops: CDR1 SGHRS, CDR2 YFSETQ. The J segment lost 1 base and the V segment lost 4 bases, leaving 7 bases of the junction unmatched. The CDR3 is CASSEGAGASYNEQFF. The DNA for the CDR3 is TGCGCCAGCAGCGAAGGAGCGGGGGCTTCCTACAATGAGCAGTTCTTC.

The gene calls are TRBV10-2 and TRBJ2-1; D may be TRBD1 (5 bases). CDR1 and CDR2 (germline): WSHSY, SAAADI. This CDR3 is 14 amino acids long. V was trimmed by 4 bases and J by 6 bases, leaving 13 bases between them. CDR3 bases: TGCGCCAGCAGTGGACAGCCGGTGGGCAATGAGCAGTTCTTC. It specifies CASSGQPVGNEQFF.

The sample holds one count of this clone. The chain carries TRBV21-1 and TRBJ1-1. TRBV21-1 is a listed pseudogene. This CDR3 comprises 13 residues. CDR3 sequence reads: CASSEGGSTEAFF. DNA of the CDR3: TGTGCCAGCAGCGAGGGAGGTTCGACTGAAGCTTTCTTT.

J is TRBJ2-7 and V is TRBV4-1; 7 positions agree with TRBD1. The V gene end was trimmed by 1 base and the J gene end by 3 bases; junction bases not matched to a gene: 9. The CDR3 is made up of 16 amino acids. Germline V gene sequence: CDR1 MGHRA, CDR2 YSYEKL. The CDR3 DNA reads TGCGCCAGCAGCCAAGCCCCCCAAGGGGGCGTCTACGAGCAGTACTTC. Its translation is CASSQAPQGGVYEQYF.

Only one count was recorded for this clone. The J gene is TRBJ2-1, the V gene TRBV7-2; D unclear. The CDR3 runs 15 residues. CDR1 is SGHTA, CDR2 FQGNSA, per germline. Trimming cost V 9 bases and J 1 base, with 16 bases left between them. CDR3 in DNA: TGTGCCAGTGTCCCCGAGCGACTTTCCTACAATGAGCAGTTCTTC. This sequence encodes CASVPERLSYNEQFF.